The 9 T cell receptor beta chains presented below share a single source sample, sequenced in a study of cytomegalovirus exposure and HLA in healthy donors. A multiplex PCR was run with 60 Vbeta primers and 13 Jbeta primers. Only in-frame clones appear in the TCRdb table, and some are missing; sequencing was by immunoSEQ multiplex PCR. Of some 110,000 clones detected, about 74% appear once; the ten largest clones hold 4% to 5.5%. The material sequenced was PBMCs. The source is a man aged 25 to 40 in good health and CMV-seropositive.

The CDR3 sequence: CASGPIQGQPQHF. The CDR3 DNA is TGTGCCAGCGGACCGATCCAGGGTCAGCCCCAGCATTTT. V is TRBV27 and J is TRBJ1-5, with D possibly TRBD1 on 5 matching bases. This CDR3 region has 13 residues. CDR1 and CDR2 (germline): MNHEY, SMNVEV (reference sequence). Trimming took 8 bases from V and 6 from J, leaving 14 bases between them.

V and J are TRBV5-1 and TRBJ1-6; D call uncertain. Germline loops: CDR1 SGHRS, CDR2 YFSETQ. This CDR3 spans 17 amino acids. The V end was cut by 0 bases, the J end by 0 bases, with 10 bases between. CDR3 DNA: TGCGCCAGCAGCTTGGATTTGTGGAGCTCCTATAATTCACCCCTCCACTTT. This codes for CASSLDLWSSYNSPLHF.

The gene calls are TRBV10-3 and TRBJ2-5; D is possibly TRBD1 (5 bases). Matching the DNA end better, TRBJ2-7 makes the J call doubtful. This CDR3 contains 14 residues. Germline CDR1 reads ENHRY; CDR2 reads SYGVKD. CDR3: CAIKTSDSSYEQYF. CDR3 nucleotide sequence: TGTGCCATCAAAACGTCAGACAGCTCCTACGAGCAGTACTTC.

This clone was found once. V and J are TRBV7-9 and TRBJ2-4; TRBD1 matches 7 bases. The CDR3 runs 12 residues. The V gene end was trimmed by 4 bases and the J gene end by 13 bases; junction bases not matched to a gene: 7. CDR1 is SEHNR and CDR2 is FQNEAQ in the germline V gene (reference sequence). The CDR3 DNA reads TGTGCCAGCAGCTACGGGACAGCGCCCCAGTACTTC. This gives the protein CASSYGTAPQYF.

V usage is TRBV30 and J usage is TRBJ2-5; D gene ambiguous. The CDR3 totals 12 residues. Trimming removed 5 bases at V and 4 bases at J, with 11 bases between. Germline CDR1 reads GTSNPN; CDR2 reads SVGIG (reference sequence). The chain's CDR3 is CAWSNTGETQYF. The CDR3 DNA is TGTGCCTGGTCAAACACGGGAGAGACCCAGTACTTC.

The CDR3 here is CASSLVRGHGQPQHF. Written as DNA, the CDR3 is TGTGCCAGCAGCTTAGTGAGGGGGCATGGTCAGCCCCAGCATTTT. The V and J genes are TRBV7-2 and TRBJ1-5, with 7 bases lining up with TRBD1. The germline V gene encodes CDR1 SGHTA and CDR2 FQGNSA. This CDR3 is 15 amino acids long. The junction had 6 bases not matched to a gene; V was cut back by 1 base and J by 6 bases. Full variable domain (remainder filled in from reference TRBV7-2 and TRBJ1-5): GAGVSQSPSNKVTEKGKDVELRCDPISGHTALYWYRQSLGQGLEFLIYFQGNSAPDKSGLPSDRFSAERTGGSVSTLTIQRTQQEDSAVYLCASSLVRGHGQPQHFGDGTRLSIL.

The J gene is TRBJ2-7, the V gene TRBV29-1, with TRBD1 as a possible D gene (6 bases). V lost 0 bases and J 7 bases, leaving 10 bases between the germline ends. The CDR3 has 12 amino acids. Germline loops: CDR1 SQVTM, CDR2 ANQGSEA. CDR3 in amino acids: CSVEEQGCEQYF. In nucleotides, the CDR3 is TGCAGCGTTGAAGAACAGGGTTGTGAGCAGTACTTC.

The chain carries TRBV7-9 and TRBJ1-4; 7 bases match TRBD1. The germline V gene has CDR1 SEHNR and CDR2 FQNEAQ (reference sequence). Trimming at V came to 1 base and at J to 3 bases, leaving 8 bases not matched to a gene. This CDR3 comprises 17 residues. The CDR3 reads CASSLGTGFSANEKLFF. In nucleotides, the CDR3 is TGTGCCAGCAGCTTAGGGACAGGCTTTTCGGCTAATGAAAAACTGTTTTTT. The variable domain in full, with the rest retrieved from reference TRBV7-9 and TRBJ1-4, is DTGVSQNPRHKITKRGQNVTFRCDPISEHNRLYWYRQTLGQGPEFLTYFQNEAQLEKSRLLSDRFSAERPKGSFSTLEIQRTEQGDSAMYLCASSLGTGFSANEKLFFGSGTQLSVL.

This clone has a handful of counts. The V and J genes are TRBV27 and TRBJ2-7; 7 nucleotides agree with TRBD1. The germline CDR1 and CDR2 sequences are MNHEY and SMNVEV (reference sequence). The trim removed 6 bases at V and 2 bases at J, leaving 7 bases unmatched. CDR3 length: 14 amino acids. The CDR3 DNA reads as TGTGCCAGCAGATCCTCAGGGACAGCCTACGAGCAGTACTTC. Its translation is CASRSSGTAYEQYF.